These 17 T cell receptor beta chains originate from one sample sequenced in a study of shared clonotypes between healthy human individuals (dated by TCRdb to 2018 to 2020). The receptor library was made with the immunoSEQ multiplex PCR assay. TCRdb's version of the immuneACCESS table is confined to in-frame rearrangements and falls short of the full clone set. An unresolved V gene accounts for under half of the shortfall where checked; the remainder is of unknown origin. Recorded for this sample are around 2.5 million clones; over 85% of them occurred a single time. In total, the top ten clones hold 0.36% of the sample. The sequenced sample consisted of naive CD4+ T cells from PBMCs. Read against the paper, the sample's cell subset or site label means: CD45RA+ positively selected. The origin of the receptors is a man between 18 and 29 years old in good health. Some clones in this sample may be carry-over from other donors' samples.

This chain uses TRBV7-9 with TRBJ2-3; D gene uncertain. The CDR3 consists of 15 residues. Per the germline V gene, CDR1 is SEHNR and CDR2 is FQNEAQ (reference sequence). Trimming left V 8 bases short and J 2 bases short, with 17 bases between. CDR3 nucleotide sequence: TGTGCCAGCCCTCTGAGGCCAGGCCTCACAGATACGCAGTATTTT. Protein sequence: CASPLRPGLTDTQYF.

With respect to this clone: Other DNA sequences in this sample translate to the same CDR3. The DNA for the CDR3 is TGCGCCAGCAGTCCTCTAGCGGGAGTTGATGAGCAGTTCTTC. Translating gives CASSPLAGVDEQFF. The chain couples TRBV5-1 to TRBJ2-1; TRBD2 aligns across 10 bases. The CDR3 is made up of 14 amino acids. The V gene's germline CDR1 is SGHRS and CDR2 YFSETQ. The V segment lost 5 bases and the J segment 8 bases; nucleotides outside the gene matches: 7.

The V gene is TRBV25-1, the J gene TRBJ2-5; 9 nucleotides agree with TRBD2. Per the germline V gene, CDR1 is MGHDK and CDR2 is SYGVNS. The CDR3 length is 16 residues. The trim removed 5 bases at V and 3 bases at J, leaving 10 bases unmatched. CDR3 protein: CASSPPRLAGKETQYF. Written as DNA, the CDR3 is TGTGCCAGCAGTCCCCCCCGGCTAGCGGGAAAAGAGACCCAGTACTTC.

The rearrangement uses TRBV7-8 and TRBJ2-1, with D possibly being TRBD2 (6 bases). The CDR3 contains 17 residues. The germline V gene has CDR1 SGHVS and CDR2 FQNEAQ. With 5 bases removed from V and 5 bases from J, the gap between germline ends came to 22 bases. The CDR3, as DNA: TGTGCCAGCAGCCAGAGGATGGCGAGACTAGTGGACAATGAGCAGTTCTTC. This sequence encodes CASSQRMARLVDNEQFF.

The chain is built from TRBV5-1 and TRBJ2-1; D might be TRBD2 (5 bases). From germline, CDR1 is SGHRS and CDR2 YFSETQ. V was pared by 9 bases and J by 11 bases, with 24 bases between. The CDR3 length is 14 residues. As DNA, the CDR3 is TGCGCCACCAATGGAGGCGGGTCCACCCCGCAGCAGTTCTTC. Protein product: CATNGGGSTPQQFF.

The rearrangement links TRBV27 to TRBJ2-5; the D is unclear. With the DNA end fitting TRBJ2-7 better, the J assignment may be wrong. CDR3 length: 15 amino acids. Per germline, CDR1 MNHEY and CDR2 SMNVEV (reference sequence). Written as DNA, the CDR3 is TGTGCCAGCAGTCCCCTTTCCAGGTCCGACTACGAGCAGTACTTC. Translated: CASSPLSRSDYEQYF.

This clone was seen a single time. The sample carries other DNA sequences with the same CDR3. CDR3 protein: CASSVGGLAGAETQYF. The CDR3 nucleotides are TGTGCCAGCAGCGTGGGGGGACTAGCGGGAGCAGAGACCCAGTACTTC. V usage is TRBV9 and J usage is TRBJ2-5; 14 bases match TRBD2. Looked up from germline, CDR1 is SGDLS and CDR2 is YYNGEE. The ends lost 2 bases at V and 4 bases at J; junction bases unmatched: 4. CDR3 size: 16 residues.

J is TRBJ2-1 and V is TRBV5-1, with D possibly being TRBD1 (5 bases). V lost 0 bases and J lost 6, with 25 bases in between. Per germline, CDR1 SGHRS and CDR2 YFSETQ. This CDR3 has 19 residues. DNA for the CDR3: TGCGCCAGCAGCTTGGAAGGGGTTGTTGGGAACCGCTTTAGCAATGAGCAGTTCTTC. Residues: CASSLEGVVGNRFSNEQFF.

The gene calls are TRBV9 and TRBJ1-2; TRBD1 matches at 9 bases. Germline values: CDR1 SGDLS, CDR2 YYNGEE. This CDR3 is built from 13 residues. With 2 bases clipped from V and 8 bases from J, the junction kept 4 bases outside the gene matches. CDR3 coding DNA: TGTGCCAGCAGCGTGACGACAGGGGGAGGCTACACCTTC. Its translation: CASSVTTGGGYTF.

The chain uses TRBV11-2 and TRBJ1-1, with 7 bases identical to TRBD1. This CDR3 is built from 15 residues. Germline values: CDR1 SGHAT, CDR2 FQNNGV. V trimming: 3 bases; J trimming: 5 bases; junction bases outside the gene matches: 9. The CDR3 sequence: CASSFWNRGWTEAFF. DNA for the CDR3: TGTGCCAGCAGCTTTTGGAACAGGGGTTGGACTGAAGCTTTCTTT. Looking up the rest from reference TRBV11-2 and TRBJ1-1 gives the full variable domain: EAGVAQSPRYKIIEKRQSVAFWCNPISGHATLYWYQQILGQGPKLLIQFQNNGVVDDSQLPKDRFSAERLKGVDSTLKIQPAKLEDSAVYLCASSFWNRGWTEAFFGQGTRLTVV.

With respect to this clone: The sample carries other DNA sequences with the same CDR3. J is TRBJ2-7 and V is TRBV10-3, with 8 bases fitting TRBD2. The CDR3 loop spans 14 amino acids. Trimming cost V 2 bases and J 3 bases; bases outside gene matches: 3. CDR1 is ENHRY, CDR2 SYGVKD, per germline. The CDR3 DNA reads TGTGCCATCAGTGAGGGACTAGCAGGCTACGAGCAGTACTTC. It specifies CAISEGLAGYEQYF.

The chain combines TRBV10-1 with TRBJ2-7; 9 bases align to TRBD2. The CDR3 covers 15 residues. The V gene end was trimmed by 0 bases and the J gene end by 4 bases; junction bases not matched to a gene: 4. Germline V CDR1 and CDR2: WNHNN, SYGVQD (reference sequence). This CDR3 reads CASSESRSGRYEQYF. The CDR3 nucleotides read TGCGCCAGCAGTGAGTCCCGAAGCGGGAGGTACGAGCAGTACTTC.

The J gene is TRBJ2-5, the V gene TRBV4-1, with a possible D match to TRBD1 (5 bases). The V and J ends lost 2 bases and 3 bases respectively, with 7 bases between them. The length of the CDR3 is 13 residues. CDR1 and CDR2 (germline): MGHRA, YSYEKL. The DNA of the CDR3 is TGCGCCAGCAGCCAACAAGGGGAAGAGACCCAGTACTTC. Amino acid sequence: CASSQQGEETQYF.

The chain recombines TRBV4-1 with TRBJ1-4; no firm D call. The CDR3 runs 16 residues. V was shortened by 1 base and J by 6 bases, with 15 bases between the two germline ends. The germline V gene encodes CDR1 MGHRA and CDR2 YSYEKL. This CDR3 reads CASSQGPSGLDEKLFF. The DNA for the CDR3 is TGCGCCAGCAGCCAAGGACCGTCGGGGTTGGATGAAAAACTGTTTTTT.

This chain connects TRBV5-6 to TRBJ2-7; TRBD2 aligns across 13 bases. The germline V gene has CDR1 SGHDT and CDR2 YYEEEE. With 3 bases clipped from V and 3 bases from J, the junction kept 6 bases outside the gene matches. This CDR3 spans 16 amino acids. CDR3 DNA sequence: TGTGCCAGCAGCTCACAGGGACTAGCGGGATACTACGAGCAGTACTTC. Its translation is CASSSQGLAGYYEQYF.

This clone appeared a single time. V usage is TRBV19 and J usage is TRBJ2-1, with D unresolved. The ends were cut back, 0 bases at V and 4 bases at J, with 10 bases in the middle. The CDR3 consists of 15 residues. Germline CDR1 and CDR2: LNHDA and SQIVND (reference sequence). This chain's CDR3 is CASSIDLGGYNEQFF. The CDR3 nucleotides read TGTGCCAGTAGTATAGATCTGGGCGGATACAATGAGCAGTTCTTC.

The chain is built from TRBV9 and TRBJ2-1, with D possibly being TRBD2 (5 bases). Germline V gene lookup returns CDR1 SGDLS and CDR2 YYNGEE. Trimming shortened V by 1 base and J by 2 bases, and 10 bases separated the two germline ends. The CDR3 is 15 amino acids. The CDR3 bases are TGTGCCAGCAGCGTAAGAGCGGAAGCCTACAATGAGCAGTTCTTC. Translated: CASSVRAEAYNEQFF.